The source of this TCR beta chain is a study of cytotoxic CD8 clonotypes in ibrutinib-treated CLL. Background on the study: Responses comprised about 25 partial and 2 complete; at median around 70 months, roughly 15 remained remitted and roughly 12 progressed. Study-wide results and limits: The study found public clonotypes uncommon, contracting or stable on treatment. Increased clonality at ibrutinib response gave way to a return toward baseline at progression.

As for this clone: Its target is unknown.

Here immunoSEQ multiplex PCR was the method, and the copy in TCRdb shows in-frame clones only, minus some. The sample yields approximately 330,000 clones, about 80% seen once. The CDR3 length is 15 residues. CDR1 SGHAT and CDR2 FQNNGV come from the germline V gene. The trim removed 5 bases at V and 3 bases at J, leaving 0 bases unmatched. The J gene is TRBJ2-2, the V gene TRBV11-2; 13 bases agree with TRBD2. The receptor comes from a human donor with chronic lymphocytic leukemia. Sample: PBMCs, taken before ibrutinib treatment. CDR3 bases: TGTGCCAGCAGCGGACTAGCGGGAGACACCGGGGAGCTGTTTTTT. It yields the protein CASSGLAGDTGELFF.